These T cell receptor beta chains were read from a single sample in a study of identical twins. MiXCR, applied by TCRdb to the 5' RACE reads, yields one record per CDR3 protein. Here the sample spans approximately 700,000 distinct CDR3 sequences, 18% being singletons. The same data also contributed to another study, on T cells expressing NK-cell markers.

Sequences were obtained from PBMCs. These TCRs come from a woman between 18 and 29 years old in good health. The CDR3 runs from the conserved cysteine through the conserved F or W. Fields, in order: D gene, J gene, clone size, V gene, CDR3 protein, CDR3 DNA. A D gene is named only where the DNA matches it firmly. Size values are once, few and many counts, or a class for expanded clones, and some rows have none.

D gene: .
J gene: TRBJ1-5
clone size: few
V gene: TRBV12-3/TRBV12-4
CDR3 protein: CASSIELGTNQPQHF
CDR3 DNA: TGTGCCAGCAGCATCGAGCTAGGCACCAATCAGCCCCAGCATTTT

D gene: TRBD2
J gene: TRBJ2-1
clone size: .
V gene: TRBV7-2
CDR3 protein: CASSPQGTSGINNEQFF
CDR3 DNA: TGTGCCAGCAGCCCGCAGGGGACTAGCGGCATAAACAATGAGCAGTTCTTC

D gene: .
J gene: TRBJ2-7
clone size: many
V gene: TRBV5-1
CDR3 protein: CASSWGASYEQYF
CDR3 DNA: TGCGCCAGCAGCTGGGGGGCCTCCTACGAGCAGTACTTC

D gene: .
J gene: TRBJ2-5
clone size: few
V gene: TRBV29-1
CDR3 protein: CSVLWGQETQYF
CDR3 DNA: TGCAGCGTCCTATGGGGCCAAGAGACCCAGTACTTC

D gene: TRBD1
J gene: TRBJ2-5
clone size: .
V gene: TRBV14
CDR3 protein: CASSPRQGVSLWRHQETQYF
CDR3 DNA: TGTGCCAGCAGCCCTAGACAGGGTGTTTCCCTCTGGCGGCATCAAGAGACCCAGTACTTC

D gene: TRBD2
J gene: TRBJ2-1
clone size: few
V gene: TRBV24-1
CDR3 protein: CATSDPSGSSSYNEQFF
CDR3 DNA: TGTGCCACCAGTGACCCTAGCGGAAGCTCCTCCTACAATGAGCAGTTCTTC

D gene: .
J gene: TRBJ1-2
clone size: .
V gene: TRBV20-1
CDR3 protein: CSAIALRGGYGYTF
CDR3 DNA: TGCAGTGCTATAGCCCTCCGCGGCGGCTATGGCTACACCTTC

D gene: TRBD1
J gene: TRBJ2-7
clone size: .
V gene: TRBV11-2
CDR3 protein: CASSLGTGGPNYEQYF
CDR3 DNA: TGTGCCAGCAGCTTAGGAACAGGGGGGCCCAACTACGAGCAGTACTTC

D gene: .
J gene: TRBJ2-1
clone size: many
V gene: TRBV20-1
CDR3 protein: CSAPAEPSYNEQFF
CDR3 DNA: TGCAGTGCCCCAGCGGAACCCTCCTACAATGAGCAGTTCTTC

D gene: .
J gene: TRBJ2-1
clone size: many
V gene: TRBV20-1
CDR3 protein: CSCRGYNEQFF
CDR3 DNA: TGCAGTTGTAGGGGCTACAATGAGCAGTTCTTC

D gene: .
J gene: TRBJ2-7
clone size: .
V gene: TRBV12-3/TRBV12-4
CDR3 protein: CASSFLAVSSYEQYF
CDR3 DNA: TGTGCCAGCAGTTTTTTAGCTGTGAGCTCCTACGAGCAGTACTTC

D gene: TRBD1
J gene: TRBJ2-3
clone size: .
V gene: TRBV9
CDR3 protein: CASSTYRGGDTQYF
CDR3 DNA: TGTGCCAGCAGCACCTACAGGGGTGGGGATACGCAGTATTTT

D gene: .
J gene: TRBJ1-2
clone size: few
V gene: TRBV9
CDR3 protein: CASSVGQQKGDYGYTF
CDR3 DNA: TGTGCCAGCAGCGTAGGACAGCAGAAGGGGGACTATGGCTACACCTTC

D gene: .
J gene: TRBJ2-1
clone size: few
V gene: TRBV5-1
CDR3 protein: CASRTGTPYNEQFF
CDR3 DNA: TGCGCCAGCAGGACCGGGACTCCCTACAATGAGCAGTTCTTC

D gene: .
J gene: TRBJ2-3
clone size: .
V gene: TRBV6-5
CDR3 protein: CASSYSPAEHTDTQYF
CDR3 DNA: TGTGCCAGCAGTTACTCGCCAGCGGAGCACACAGATACGCAGTATTTT

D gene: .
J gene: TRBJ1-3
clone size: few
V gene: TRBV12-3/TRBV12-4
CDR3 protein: CASSLTDSGNTIYF
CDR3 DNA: TGTGCCAGCAGCCTGACAGACTCTGGAAACACCATATATTTT

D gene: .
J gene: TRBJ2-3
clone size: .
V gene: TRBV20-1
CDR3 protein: CSAPKRSTDTQYF
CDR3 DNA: TGCAGTGCTCCAAAGAGGAGCACAGATACGCAGTATTTT

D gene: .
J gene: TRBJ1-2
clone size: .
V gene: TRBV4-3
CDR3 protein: CASSQSPWTLAYGYTF
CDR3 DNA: TGCGCCAGCAGCCAATCCCCCTGGACCTTAGCTTATGGCTACACCTTC

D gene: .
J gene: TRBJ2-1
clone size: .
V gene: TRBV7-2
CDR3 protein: CASSLGAWVEYNEQFF
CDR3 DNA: TGTGCCAGCAGCTTAGGTGCGTGGGTAGAATACAATGAGCAGTTCTTC

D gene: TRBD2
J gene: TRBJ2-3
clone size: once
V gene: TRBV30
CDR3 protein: CAWGRELADTQYF
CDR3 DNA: TGTGCCTGGGGGCGGGAGCTGGCAGATACGCAGTATTTT

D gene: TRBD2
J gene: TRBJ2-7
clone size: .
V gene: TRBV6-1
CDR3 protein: CASSLAGPIHEQYF
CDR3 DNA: TGTGCCAGCAGTCTAGCGGGACCTATACACGAGCAGTACTTC

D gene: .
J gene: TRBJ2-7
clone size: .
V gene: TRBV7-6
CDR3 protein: CASSFTPRGWEQYF
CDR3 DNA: TGTGCCAGCAGCTTTACGCCTCGGGGGTGGGAGCAGTACTTC

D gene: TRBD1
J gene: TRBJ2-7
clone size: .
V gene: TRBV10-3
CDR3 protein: CAISPRTGLPPDQYF
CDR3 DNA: TGTGCCATCAGTCCAAGGACAGGGTTGCCGCCGGACCAGTACTTC

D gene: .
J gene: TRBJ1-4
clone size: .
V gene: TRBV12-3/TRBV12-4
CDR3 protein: CASSFWSGNEKLFF
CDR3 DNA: TGTGCCAGCAGTTTTTGGTCGGGGAATGAAAAACTGTTTTTT

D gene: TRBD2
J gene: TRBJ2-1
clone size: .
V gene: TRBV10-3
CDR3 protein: CAISGVSGGNEQFF
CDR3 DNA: TGTGCCATCAGTGGAGTTAGCGGGGGGAATGAGCAGTTCTTC

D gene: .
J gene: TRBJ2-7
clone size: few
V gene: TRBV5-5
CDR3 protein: CASSPRGDEQYF
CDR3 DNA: TGTGCCAGCAGTCCACGTGGGGACGAGCAGTACTTC